This T cell receptor (beta chain) is from a study of siplizumab effects on memory and regulatory T cells. Assays examined about 100,000 TCR templates per sample. Here immunoSEQ multiplex PCR was the method, and the copy in TCRdb shows in-frame clones only, minus some. The profile shows some 100,000 clones, approximately 94% of them singletons. The CDR3 length is 13 residues. V lost 6 bases and J lost 3; bases outside the gene matches: 2. Germline V gene lookup returns CDR1 SNHLY and CDR2 FYNNEI. Sequences were obtained from Tregs sorted from blood. This sequence originates from a human donor in good health. The V and J genes are TRBV2 and TRBJ2-7, with 10 positions matching TRBD1. The CDR3, as DNA: TGTGCCAGCAGGAGGGACAGGGGCTACGAGCAGTACTTC. Its protein is CASRRDRGYEQYF.